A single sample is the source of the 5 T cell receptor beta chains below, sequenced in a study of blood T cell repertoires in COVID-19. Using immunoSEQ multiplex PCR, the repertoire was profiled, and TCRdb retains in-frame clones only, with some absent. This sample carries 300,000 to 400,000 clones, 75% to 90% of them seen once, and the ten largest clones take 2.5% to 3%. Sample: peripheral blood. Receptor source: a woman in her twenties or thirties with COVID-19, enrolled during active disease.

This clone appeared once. As DNA, the CDR3 is TGTGCCAGCAGCCCGGGACGGTCGTCGGGGGATGAAAAACTGTTTTTT. Amino acids: CASSPGRSSGDEKLFF. The chain couples TRBV9 to TRBJ1-4; a weak D match, TRBD1 (5 bases). The CDR3 is 16 residues long. CDR1 is SGDLS, CDR2 YYNGEE, per germline. Trimming removed 4 bases at V and 6 bases at J, with 19 bases between.

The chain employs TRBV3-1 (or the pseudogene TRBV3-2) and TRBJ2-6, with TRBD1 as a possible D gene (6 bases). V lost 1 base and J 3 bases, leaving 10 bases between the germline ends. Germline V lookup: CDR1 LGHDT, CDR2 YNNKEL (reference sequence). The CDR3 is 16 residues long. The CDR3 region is CASSQARGSGANVLTF. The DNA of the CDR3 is TGTGCCAGCAGCCAAGCCAGGGGAAGTGGGGCCAACGTCCTGACTTTC.

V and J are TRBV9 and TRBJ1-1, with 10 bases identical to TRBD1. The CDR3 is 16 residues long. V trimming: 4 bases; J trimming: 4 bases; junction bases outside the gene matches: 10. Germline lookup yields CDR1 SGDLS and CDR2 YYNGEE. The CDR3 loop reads CASSTSDRGRITEAFF. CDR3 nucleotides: TGTGCCAGCAGCACGAGCGACAGGGGGCGGATCACTGAAGCTTTCTTT.

The CDR3 DNA is TGTGCCAGTAGTATCGCAGGGGACTATGGCTACACCTTC. Protein: CASSIAGDYGYTF. The chain carries TRBV19 and TRBJ1-2, with TRBD1 as a possible D gene (6 bases). CDR3 length: 13 residues. Looked up from germline, CDR1 is LNHDA and CDR2 is SQIVND (reference sequence). Trimming shortened V by 3 bases and J by 3 bases, and 8 bases separated the two germline ends.

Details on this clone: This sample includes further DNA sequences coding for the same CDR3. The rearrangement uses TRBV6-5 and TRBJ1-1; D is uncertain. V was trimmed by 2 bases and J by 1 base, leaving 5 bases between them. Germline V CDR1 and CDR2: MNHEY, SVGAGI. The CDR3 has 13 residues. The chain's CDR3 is CASSYGRNTEAFF. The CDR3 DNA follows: TGTGCCAGCAGTTACGGGAGGAACACTGAAGCTTTCTTT.